The source of this TCR beta chain is a study of T-cell reconstitution after alpha-beta-depleted transplantation in children. This clonotype was observed at least ten times. V lost 0 bases to trimming and J lost 0 bases, with 4 bases between them. CDR1 SGHTA and CDR2 FQGNSA come from the germline V gene. CDR3 length: 14 residues. Unique molecular identifiers were incorporated into the prepared TCRbeta library. TCRdb passed the PCR reads through MiXCR, listing each CDR3 protein once. Among approximately 230,000 distinct CDR3 sequences listed, under 30% were seen once. This TCR was sampled from a girl under 10 years old with Fanconi anemia, due to receive a stem cell transplant. The material sequenced was PBMCs, taken before TCRalphabeta/CD19-depleted stem cell transplant. The chain uses TRBV7-2 and TRBJ2-3; no reliable D call. The CDR3 is CASSLAYSTDTQYF. CDR3 bases: TGTGCCAGCAGCTTAGCTTACAGCACAGATACGCAGTATTTT.